This paragraph covers one T cell receptor beta chain sequence. Its antigen is not known. Looked up from germline, CDR1 is SEHNR and CDR2 is FQNEAQ (reference sequence). Trimming took 0 bases from V and 2 from J, leaving 7 bases between them. The CDR3 contains 14 residues. Vbeta (60) and Jbeta (13) primers were used in the PCR. Study processing details: Approximately 87 million unique TCR beta chains, 9 million to 11 million shared, were counted in a later analysis. Profiling relied on immunoSEQ multiplex PCR, and the TCRdb table lists in-frame clones only, not all of them. That table gives V, J and clone size, and the DNA gave D and trimming. The sample data list 60,000 to 70,000 clones. This specimen belongs to a study of cytomegalovirus exposure and HLA in healthy donors. General study results and limits: An assumption of roughly uniform sequencing depth across donors underlay the presence/absence analyses. CMV serostatus was the sole immune exposure information available. A reported reduction in N-insertions relative to the roughly 640-donor mean was seen in an Asian-associated ancestry cluster in a later analysis.

The receptor was isolated from a young man in good health and CMV-seropositive. V usage is TRBV7-9 and J usage is TRBJ1-2; D unclear. The sample taken for sequencing was PBMCs. The CDR3 DNA is TGTGCCAGCAGCTTAGCGCTAGCAAACTATGGCTACACCTTC. This encodes CASSLALANYGYTF.